This T cell receptor (beta chain) derives from a study of cytomegalovirus exposure and HLA in healthy donors. With 60 Vbeta and 13 Jbeta primers, the PCR was carried out. Generated by immunoSEQ multiplex PCR, the TCRdb table keeps only in-frame clones and is missing some. In the table there are about 130,000 clones, more than 65% of which are singletons. For this clone: The antigen is not known.

Study-wide results and limits: In a later analysis, at a false discovery rate of 0.05, about 17,000 TCR beta sequences matched HLA alleles. Rare sequences made up most TCRs, while some public TCRs were found in many donors.

This receptor was identified in a man in his forties or fifties in good health and CMV-seronegative. Material for sequencing was PBMCs.

The CDR3 spells CASSIVSGAATGEQYF. In DNA form, the CDR3 reads TGTGCCAGTAGTATCGTTTCAGGGGCGGCTACGGGCGAGCAGTACTTC. V and J are TRBV19 and TRBJ2-7, with D tentatively TRBD1 (6 bases). The CDR3 is 16 residues long. V lost 3 bases, J lost 6 bases, and 21 bases lay in between. CDR1 is LNHDA, CDR2 SQIVND, per germline (reference sequence).